Presented here are 23 T cell receptor beta chains from one specimen sequenced in a study of T cells in Graves' hyperthyroidism and ophthalmopathy. The investigators amplified TCR beta CDR3 regions from RNA transcripts. When the TCR CDR3 underwent first-round RT-PCR, the HTBI primer set was used. One entry per CDR3 protein results from TCRdb running MiXCR on the multiplex PCR reads. Among some 400,000 distinct CDR3 sequences listed, approximately 15% were seen once. The sequencing input was blood. These receptors were obtained from a woman in her fifties or sixties with Graves' hyperthyroidism.

The chain combines TRBV4-2 with TRBJ2-7; D might be TRBD1 (6 bases). The CDR3 has 15 residues. Per the germline V gene, CDR1 is LGHNA and CDR2 is YNFKEQ. V was pared by 1 base and J by 4 bases, with 14 bases between. The DNA of the CDR3 is TGTGCCAGCAGCCAAGGGGGGCTAGTTTTTTACGAGCAGTACTTC. Translation gives CASSQGGLVFYEQYF.

This clonotype has ten or more counts. This chain connects TRBV9 to TRBJ2-7; D is unclear. The ends were cut back, 0 bases at V and 4 bases at J, with 14 bases in the middle. This CDR3 contains 15 residues. Per germline, CDR1 SGDLS and CDR2 YYNGEE. CDR3 amino acids: CASSVGQAWGYEQYF. The CDR3 DNA sequence: TGTGCCAGCAGCGTAGGCCAGGCGTGGGGTTACGAGCAGTACTTC.

V gene TRBV25-1 combines with J gene TRBJ2-7; TRBD2 matches 8 bases. V lost 1 base, J lost 1 base, and 3 bases stayed unmatched. Per the germline V gene, CDR1 is MGHDK and CDR2 is SYGVNS. The CDR3 runs to 15 residues. CDR3: CASSESGTRSYEQYF. CDR3 in DNA: TGTGCCAGCAGTGAATCAGGGACTAGATCCTACGAGCAGTACTTC.

Notes on this clonotype: A much larger clone differs by one base, so this may be a read error. The chain links TRBV3-1 to TRBJ2-1; 7 bases line up with TRBD2. Looked up from germline, CDR1 is LGHDT and CDR2 is YNNKEL (reference sequence). The CDR3 consists of 15 residues. The CDR3 spells CANSEGASGDNEQFF. The CDR3 coding sequence is TGTGCCAACAGCGAAGGGGCTAGCGGAGACAATGAGCAGTTCTTC.

V and J are TRBV30 and TRBJ1-5; maybe TRBD1 (5 bases). CDR1 is GTSNPN and CDR2 is SVGIG in the germline V gene (reference sequence). With 3 bases removed from V and 2 bases from J, the gap between germline ends came to 8 bases. The CDR3 is 13 amino acids. CDR3 sequence reads: CAWREGRNQPQHF. CDR3 bases: TGTGCCTGGAGGGAGGGACGCAATCAGCCCCAGCATTTT. Full variable domain (remainder filled in from reference TRBV30 and TRBJ1-5): SQTIHQWPATLVQPVGSPLSLECTVEGTSNPNLYWYRQAAGRGLQLLFYSVGIGQISSEVPQNLSASRPQDRQFILSSKKLLLSDSGFYLCAWREGRNQPQHFGDGTRLSIL.

This clonotype was found many times. CDR3 coding DNA: TGCAGCGTTGGACCTGATCGGGTCTACGAGCAGTACTTC. Translated, it gives CSVGPDRVYEQYF. The chain employs TRBV29-1 and TRBJ2-7; unclear D gene. Germline values: CDR1 SQVTM, CDR2 ANQGSEA. V shed 4 bases and J shed 3 bases, with 13 bases lying between them. CDR3 length: 13 amino acids.

In its sample, this clonotype was seen many times. The chain employs TRBV6-1 and TRBJ1-1; the match to TRBD1 covers 10 bases. Losses at the gene ends were 8 bases for V and 10 bases for J; bases not matched to a gene: 10. CDR3 length: 13 residues. Germline values: CDR1 MNHNS, CDR2 SASEGT. The CDR3 sequence is CASLPGTGVGAFF. In nucleotides, the CDR3 is TGTGCCAGCCTCCCCGGGACAGGGGTGGGAGCTTTCTTT.

This clonotype occurred many times. V is TRBV5-1 and J is TRBJ2-7; 11 bases are a match to TRBD2. The CDR3 sequence is 15 residues long. Germline V lookup: CDR1 SGHRS, CDR2 YFSETQ. Trimming took 2 bases from V and 3 from J; bases not matched to a gene: 4. The CDR3 spells CASSFSTSGIYEQYF. CDR3 bases: TGCGCCAGCAGCTTTTCGACTAGCGGGATCTACGAGCAGTACTTC. Combining the CDR3 with reference TRBV5-1 and TRBJ2-7 gives the whole variable domain KAGVTQTPRYLIKTRGQQVTLSCSPISGHRSVSWYQQTPGQGLQFLFEYFSETQRNKGNFPGRFSGRQFSNSRSEMNVSTLELGDSALYLCASSFSTSGIYEQYFGPGTRLTVT.

Comments on this clonotype: This may be a read error, as it is one base from a much larger clone. J is TRBJ2-1 and V is TRBV7-3, with 10 bases fitting TRBD2. CDR1 and CDR2 from the germline V gene are SGHTA and FQGTGA. The CDR3 covers 15 residues. The CDR3 reads CASSFPPTSGAEQLF. The DNA of the CDR3 is TGTGCCAGCAGCTTCCCGCCTACTAGCGGGGCTGAGCAGCTCTTC.

This clonotype appeared many times. V and J are TRBV7-2 and TRBJ2-1, with 9 bases identical to TRBD1. This CDR3 has 18 amino acids. The V and J ends lost 4 bases and 5 bases, in that order; junction bases with no gene match: 15. CDR1 SGHTA and CDR2 FQGNSA come from the germline V gene. The CDR3 nucleotides read TGTGCCAGCAGCTCGAGGACAGGGGCTCTTAGGGAGAACAATGAGCAGTTCTTC. This gives the protein CASSSRTGALRENNEQFF.

This clonotype was counted only a few times. The gene calls are TRBV6-5 and TRBJ2-5; perhaps TRBD1 as D (5 bases). The length of the CDR3 is 15 residues. Trimming removed 6 bases at V and 0 bases at J, with 14 bases between. Germline V gene lookup returns CDR1 MNHEY and CDR2 SVGAGI. CDR3 sequence: CASRYLQGNQETQYF. The CDR3 DNA is TGTGCCAGCAGATACCTGCAGGGCAACCAAGAGACCCAGTACTTC.

This clonotype was recorded many times. The chain is built from TRBV6-1 and TRBJ2-7; the D gene is possibly TRBD1 (6 bases). The ends were cut back, 5 bases at V and 0 bases at J, with 17 bases in the middle. Germline V gene lookup returns CDR1 MNHNS and CDR2 SASEGT. The CDR3 consists of 16 residues. The CDR3 loop reads CASSSLSGTPSYEQYF. The CDR3 nucleotides read TGTGCCAGCAGTTCGCTTTCCGGGACACCCTCCTACGAGCAGTACTTC.

This clonotype came up a few times. The CDR3 here is CASSLSSSGPGNTIYF. CDR3 DNA sequence: TGTGCCAGCAGCTTGTCATCCTCGGGGCCTGGAAACACCATATATTTT. The chain couples TRBV5-5 to TRBJ1-3, with a possible D match to TRBD1 (5 bases). Per the germline V gene, CDR1 is SGHKS and CDR2 is YYEKEE (reference sequence). V was pared by 1 base and J by 2 bases, with 13 bases between. The CDR3 totals 16 residues.

This clonotype appeared a few times. The chain employs TRBV24-1 and TRBJ2-6; 8 bases line up with TRBD1. Germline CDR1 KGHDR, CDR2 SFDVKD. The CDR3 contains 18 residues. The junction had 10 bases not matched to a gene; V was cut back by 7 bases and J by 0 bases. The CDR3 loop is CATSRGRGRLSGANVLTF. CDR3 in DNA: TGTGCCACCAGCCGGGGCAGGGGGCGCCTCTCTGGGGCCAACGTCCTGACTTTC.

In its sample, this clonotype was seen many times. The chain employs TRBV20-1 and TRBJ2-7; D might be TRBD2 (7 bases). The CDR3 spans 17 residues. Germline V gene sequence: CDR1 DFQATT, CDR2 SNEGSKA (reference sequence). Trimming pared 2 bases from V and 1 base from J, leaving 21 bases between. Written as DNA, the CDR3 is TGCAGTGCTAGACGAAACCGGGGGGCAGGGAGTTCCTACGAGCAGTACTTC. Translating gives CSARRNRGAGSSYEQYF.

The chain has TRBV28 and TRBJ1-4; D is undetermined. The CDR3 has 12 residues. Germline V gene sequence: CDR1 MDHEN, CDR2 SYDVKM. V shed 7 bases and J shed 2 bases, with 5 bases lying between them. The DNA of the CDR3 is TGTGCCAGCAAATCGACTAATGAAAAACTGTTTTTT. The encoded protein is CASKSTNEKLFF.

The table lists this clonotype with many counts. This chain joins TRBV5-1 and TRBJ1-2, with D perhaps matching TRBD1 (5 bases). Trimming removed 4 bases at V and 0 bases at J, with 16 bases between. The CDR3 length is 16 residues. Germline CDR1 SGHRS, CDR2 YFSETQ. CDR3 protein: CASSAGTARTNYGYTF. In DNA form, the CDR3 reads TGCGCCAGCAGCGCGGGGACTGCACGTACTAACTATGGCTACACCTTC.

At least ten counts were recorded for this clonotype. This CDR3 is CASSEEGTSYGYTF. In nucleotides, the CDR3 is TGCGCCAGCAGCGAGGAGGGGACCTCCTATGGCTACACCTTC. The V and J genes are TRBV5-1 and TRBJ1-2; possibly TRBD1 for D (5 bases). The V gene's germline CDR1 is SGHRS and CDR2 YFSETQ. The CDR3 length is 14 residues. The V gene lost 4 bases and the J gene lost 4 bases, with 14 bases spanning the gap.

This clonotype was detected ten times or more. This chain links TRBV28 with TRBJ1-4; D possibly corresponds to TRBD1 (5 bases). Trimming shortened V by 1 base and J by 7 bases, and 16 bases separated the two germline ends. This CDR3 spans 16 amino acids. Per germline, CDR1 MDHEN and CDR2 SYDVKM. The CDR3 loop reads CASSLSAGAGIEKLFF. CDR3 in DNA: TGTGCCAGCAGTTTATCCGCCGGGGCGGGGATTGAAAAACTGTTTTTT. The entire variable domain, with the rest obtained from reference TRBV28 and TRBJ1-4, is as follows: DVKVTQSSRYLVKRTGEKVFLECVQDMDHENMFWYRQDPGLGLRLIYFSYDVKMKEKGDIPEGYSVSREKKERFSLILESASTNQTSMYLCASSLSAGAGIEKLFFGSGTQLSVL.

The chain carries TRBV12-3 or TRBV12-4 and TRBJ2-4; possibly TRBD1 for D (8 bases). V lost 5 bases and J 8 bases, leaving 10 bases between the germline ends. The CDR3 is 12 residues long. The CDR3 nucleotides are TGTGCCAGCAGTACAGGGGGGGACATTCAGTACTTC. This sequence encodes CASSTGGDIQYF.

The chain employs TRBV30 and TRBJ1-6; no reliable D call. The CDR3 contains 15 residues. Per the germline V gene, CDR1 is GTSNPN and CDR2 is SVGIG (reference sequence). The CDR3 sequence: CATVAGVPSNSPLHF. The CDR3 DNA follows: TGTGCTACCGTCGCCGGGGTACCCTCCAATTCACCCCTCCACTTT.

This clonotype is a singleton in its sample. In DNA form, the CDR3 reads TGCGCCAGCAGCTTGGGTCAGGGGAACAATTCACCCCTCCACTTT. Translation gives CASSLGQGNNSPLHF. This chain links TRBV5-1 with TRBJ1-6, with D perhaps TRBD1 (6 bases). V lost 0 bases, J lost 7 bases, and 11 bases lay in between. The germline CDR1 and CDR2 sequences are SGHRS and YFSETQ. The CDR3 covers 15 residues. The variable domain in full, with the rest retrieved from reference TRBV5-1 and TRBJ1-6, is KAGVTQTPRYLIKTRGQQVTLSCSPISGHRSVSWYQQTPGQGLQFLFEYFSETQRNKGNFPGRFSGRQFSNSRSEMNVSTLELGDSALYLCASSLGQGNNSPLHFGNGTRLTVT.

At least ten counts were recorded for this clonotype. The rearrangement uses TRBV11-3 and TRBJ2-5, with D uncertain. The CDR3 runs to 14 residues. Trimming removed 5 bases at V and 9 bases at J, with 19 bases between. Germline CDR1 is SGHNT and CDR2 is YENEEA. The CDR3 DNA sequence: TGTGCCAGCAGCCAGGACCGGGCGAATGGGCCCCAGTACTTC. Amino acids: CASSQDRANGPQYF. The full variable domain, completed using reference TRBV11-3 and TRBJ2-5, is EAGVVQSPRYKIIEKKQPVAFWCNPISGHNTLYWYLQNLGQGPELLIRYENEEAVDDSQLPKDRFSAERLKGVDSTLKIQPAELGDSAVYLCASSQDRANGPQYFGPGTRLLVL.